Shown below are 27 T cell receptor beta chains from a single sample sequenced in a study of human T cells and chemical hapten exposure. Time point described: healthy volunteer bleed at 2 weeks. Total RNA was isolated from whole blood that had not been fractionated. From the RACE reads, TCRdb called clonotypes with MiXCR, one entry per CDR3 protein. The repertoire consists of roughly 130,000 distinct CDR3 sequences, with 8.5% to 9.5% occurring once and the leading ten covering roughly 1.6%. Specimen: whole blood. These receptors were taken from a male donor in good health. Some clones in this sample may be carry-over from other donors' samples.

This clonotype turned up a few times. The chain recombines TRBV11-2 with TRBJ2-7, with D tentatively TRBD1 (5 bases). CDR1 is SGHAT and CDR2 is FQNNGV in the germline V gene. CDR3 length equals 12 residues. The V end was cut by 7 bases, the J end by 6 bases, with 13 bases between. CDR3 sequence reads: CASTSRDPEQYF. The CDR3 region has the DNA TGTGCCAGCACCTCCAGGGATCCCGAGCAGTACTTC.

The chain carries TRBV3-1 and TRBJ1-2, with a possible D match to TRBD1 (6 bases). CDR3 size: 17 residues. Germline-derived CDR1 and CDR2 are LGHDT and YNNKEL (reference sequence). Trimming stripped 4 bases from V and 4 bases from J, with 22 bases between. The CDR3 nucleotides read TGTGCCAGCAGCCTAACTACCCCTGACAGGAGACTCTATGGCTACACCTTC. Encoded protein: CASSLTTPDRRLYGYTF. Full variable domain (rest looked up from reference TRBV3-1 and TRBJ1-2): DTAVSQTPKYLVTQMGNDKSIKCEQNLGHDTMYWYKQDSKKFLKIMFSYNNKELIINETVPNRFSPKSPDKAHLNLHINSLELGDSAVYFCASSLTTPDRRLYGYTFGSGTRLTVV.

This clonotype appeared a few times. The CDR3 nucleotides read TGTGCCAGCAGTCTCGACCAGGCGGGCGAGCAGTACTTC. Translated, it gives CASSLDQAGEQYF. This chain joins TRBV13 and TRBJ2-7; a weak D match, TRBD2 (5 bases). Germline lookup yields CDR1 PRHDT and CDR2 FYEKMQ (reference sequence). CDR3 length: 13 residues. The V gene lost 6 bases and the J gene lost 6 bases, with 15 bases spanning the gap.

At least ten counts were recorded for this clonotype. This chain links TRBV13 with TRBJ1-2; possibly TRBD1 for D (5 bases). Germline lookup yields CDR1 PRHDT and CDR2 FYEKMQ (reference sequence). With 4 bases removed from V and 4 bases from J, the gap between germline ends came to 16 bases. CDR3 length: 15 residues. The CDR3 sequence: CASSYRDPRSYGYTF. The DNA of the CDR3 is TGTGCCAGCAGCTACCGGGACCCCAGGAGCTATGGCTACACCTTC.

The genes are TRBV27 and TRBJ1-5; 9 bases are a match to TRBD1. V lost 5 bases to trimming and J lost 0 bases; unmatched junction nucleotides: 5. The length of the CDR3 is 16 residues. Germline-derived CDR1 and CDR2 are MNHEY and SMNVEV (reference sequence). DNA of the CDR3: TGTGCCAGCAGTAAATTGGGACAGGGTAGCAATCAGCCCCAGCATTTT. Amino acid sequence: CASSKLGQGSNQPQHF.

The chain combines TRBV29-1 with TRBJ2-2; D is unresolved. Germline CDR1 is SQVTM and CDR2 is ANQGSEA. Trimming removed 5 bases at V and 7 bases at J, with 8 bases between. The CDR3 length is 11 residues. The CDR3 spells CSVRKDGELFF. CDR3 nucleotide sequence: TGCAGCGTTAGAAAGGACGGGGAGCTGTTTTTT.

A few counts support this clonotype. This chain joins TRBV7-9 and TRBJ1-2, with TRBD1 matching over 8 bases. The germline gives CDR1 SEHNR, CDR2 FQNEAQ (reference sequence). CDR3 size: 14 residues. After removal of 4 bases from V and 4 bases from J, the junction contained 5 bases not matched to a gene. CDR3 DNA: TGTGCCAGCAGCTCTGGACAGGGCCGCTATGGCTACACCTTC. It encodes CASSSGQGRYGYTF.

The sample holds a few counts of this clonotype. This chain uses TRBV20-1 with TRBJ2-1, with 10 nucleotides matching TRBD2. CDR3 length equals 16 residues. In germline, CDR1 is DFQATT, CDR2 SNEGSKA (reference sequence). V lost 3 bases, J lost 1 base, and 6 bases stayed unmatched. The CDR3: CSASRLLAGSYNEQFF. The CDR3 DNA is TGCAGTGCTAGTCGATTACTAGCGGGATCCTACAATGAGCAGTTCTTC.

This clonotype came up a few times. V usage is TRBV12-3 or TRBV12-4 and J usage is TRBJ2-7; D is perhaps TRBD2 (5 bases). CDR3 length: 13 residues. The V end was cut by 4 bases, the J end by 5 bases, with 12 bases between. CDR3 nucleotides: TGTGCCAGCAGTTGGCGGGTTTTCCACGAGCAGTACTTC. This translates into CASSWRVFHEQYF.

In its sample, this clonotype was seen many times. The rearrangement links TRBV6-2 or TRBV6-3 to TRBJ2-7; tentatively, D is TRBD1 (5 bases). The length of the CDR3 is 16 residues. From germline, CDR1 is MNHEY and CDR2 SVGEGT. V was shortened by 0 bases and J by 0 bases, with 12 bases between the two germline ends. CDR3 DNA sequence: TGTGCCAGCAGTTACTCAAGGGGAACCCTCTCCTACGAGCAGTACTTC. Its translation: CASSYSRGTLSYEQYF.

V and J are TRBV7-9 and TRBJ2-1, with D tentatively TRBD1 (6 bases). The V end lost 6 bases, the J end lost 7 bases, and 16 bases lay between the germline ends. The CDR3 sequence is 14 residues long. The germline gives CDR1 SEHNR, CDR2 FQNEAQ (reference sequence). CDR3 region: CASSSATGWNEQFF. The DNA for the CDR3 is TGTGCCAGCAGTTCTGCCACAGGGTGGAATGAGCAGTTCTTC. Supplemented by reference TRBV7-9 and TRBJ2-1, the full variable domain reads DTGVSQNPRHKITKRGQNVTFRCDPISEHNRLYWYRQTLGQGPEFLTYFQNEAQLEKSRLLSDRFSAERPKGSFSTLEIQRTEQGDSAMYLCASSSATGWNEQFFGPGTRLTVL.

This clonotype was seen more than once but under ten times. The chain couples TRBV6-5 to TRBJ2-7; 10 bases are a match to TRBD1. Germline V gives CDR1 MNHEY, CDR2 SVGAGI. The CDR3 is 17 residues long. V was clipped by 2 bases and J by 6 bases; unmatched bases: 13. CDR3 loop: CASSYPRAGTGDREQYF. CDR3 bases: TGTGCCAGCAGTTACCCTAGAGCCGGGACAGGGGATCGCGAGCAGTACTTC.

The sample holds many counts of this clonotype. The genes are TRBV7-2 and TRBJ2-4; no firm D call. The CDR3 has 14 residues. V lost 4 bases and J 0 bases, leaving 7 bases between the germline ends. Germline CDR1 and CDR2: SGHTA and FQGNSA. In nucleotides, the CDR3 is TGTGCCAGCAGCTCCCTTGGAGCCAAAAACATTCAGTACTTC. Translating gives CASSSLGAKNIQYF.

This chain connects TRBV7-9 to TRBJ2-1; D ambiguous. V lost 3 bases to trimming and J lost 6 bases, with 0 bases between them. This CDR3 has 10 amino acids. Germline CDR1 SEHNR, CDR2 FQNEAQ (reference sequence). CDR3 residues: CASSFNEQFF. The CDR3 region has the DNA TGTGCCAGCAGCTTCAATGAGCAGTTCTTC.

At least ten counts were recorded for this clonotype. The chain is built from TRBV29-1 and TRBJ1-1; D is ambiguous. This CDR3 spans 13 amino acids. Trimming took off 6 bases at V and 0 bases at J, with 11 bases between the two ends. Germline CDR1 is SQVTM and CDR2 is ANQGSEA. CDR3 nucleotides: TGCAGCGTCCAAGGCCGGCTGAACACTGAAGCTTTCTTT. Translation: CSVQGRLNTEAFF.

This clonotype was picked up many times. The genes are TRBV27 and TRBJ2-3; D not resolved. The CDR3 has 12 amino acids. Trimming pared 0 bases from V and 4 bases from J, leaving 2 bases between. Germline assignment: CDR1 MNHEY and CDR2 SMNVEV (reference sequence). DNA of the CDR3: TGTGCCAGCAGTTTATCCTCAGATACGCAGTATTTT. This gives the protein CASSLSSDTQYF.

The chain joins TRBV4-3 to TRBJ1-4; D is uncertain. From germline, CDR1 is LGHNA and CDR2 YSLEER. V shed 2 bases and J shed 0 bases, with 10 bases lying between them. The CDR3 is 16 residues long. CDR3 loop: CASSQRWRSTNEKLFF. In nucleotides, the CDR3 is TGCGCCAGCAGCCAAAGATGGCGGTCAACTAATGAAAAACTGTTTTTT.

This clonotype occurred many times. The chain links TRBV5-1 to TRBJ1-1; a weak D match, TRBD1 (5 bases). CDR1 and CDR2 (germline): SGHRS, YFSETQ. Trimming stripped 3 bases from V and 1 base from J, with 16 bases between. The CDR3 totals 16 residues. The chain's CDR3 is CASSWWPMGENTEAFF. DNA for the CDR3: TGCGCCAGCAGCTGGTGGCCCATGGGGGAGAACACTGAAGCTTTCTTT. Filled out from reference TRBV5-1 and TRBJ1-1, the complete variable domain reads KAGVTQTPRYLIKTRGQQVTLSCSPISGHRSVSWYQQTPGQGLQFLFEYFSETQRNKGNFPGRFSGRQFSNSRSEMNVSTLELGDSALYLCASSWWPMGENTEAFFGQGTRLTVV.

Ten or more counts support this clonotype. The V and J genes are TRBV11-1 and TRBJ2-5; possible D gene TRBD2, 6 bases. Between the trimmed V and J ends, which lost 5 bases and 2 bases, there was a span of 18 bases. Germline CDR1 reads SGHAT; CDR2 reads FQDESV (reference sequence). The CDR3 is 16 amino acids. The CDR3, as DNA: TGTGCCAGCAGCAGCTACTTGGCTAGCGAGCAAGAGACCCAGTACTTC. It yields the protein CASSSYLASEQETQYF.

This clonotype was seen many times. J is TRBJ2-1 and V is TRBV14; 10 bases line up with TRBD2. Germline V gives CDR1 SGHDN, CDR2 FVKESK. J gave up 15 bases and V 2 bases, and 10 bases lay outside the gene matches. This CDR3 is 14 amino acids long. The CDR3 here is CASSQPLAGWSLFF. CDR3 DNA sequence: TGTGCCAGCAGCCAACCACTAGCGGGGTGGAGTTTGTTCTTC. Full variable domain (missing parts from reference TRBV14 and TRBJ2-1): EAGVTQFPSHSVIEKGQTVTLRCDPISGHDNLYWYRRVMGKEIKFLLHFVKESKQDESGMPNNRFLAERTGGTYSTLKVQPAELEDSGVYFCASSQPLAGWSLFFGPGTRLTVL.

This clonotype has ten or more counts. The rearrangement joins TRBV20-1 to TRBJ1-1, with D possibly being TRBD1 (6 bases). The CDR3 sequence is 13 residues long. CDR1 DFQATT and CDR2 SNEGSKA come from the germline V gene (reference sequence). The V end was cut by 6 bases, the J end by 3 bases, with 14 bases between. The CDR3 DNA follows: TGCAGTGCGGGGGCCCAGCGGGACACTGAAGCTTTCTTT. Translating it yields CSAGAQRDTEAFF.

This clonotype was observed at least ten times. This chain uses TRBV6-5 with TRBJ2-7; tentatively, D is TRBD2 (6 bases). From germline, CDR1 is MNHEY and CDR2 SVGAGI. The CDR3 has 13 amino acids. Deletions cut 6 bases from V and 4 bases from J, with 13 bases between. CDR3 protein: CASRDVGGYEQYF. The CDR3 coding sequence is TGTGCCAGCAGAGATGTGGGGGGTTACGAGCAGTACTTC.

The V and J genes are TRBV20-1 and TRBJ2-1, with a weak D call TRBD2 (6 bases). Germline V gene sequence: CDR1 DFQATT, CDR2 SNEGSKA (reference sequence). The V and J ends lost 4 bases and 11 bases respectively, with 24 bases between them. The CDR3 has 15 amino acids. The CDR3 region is CSATPFSGSNPKQFF. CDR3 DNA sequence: TGCAGTGCTACCCCGTTTAGCGGCTCCAATCCCAAGCAGTTCTTC.

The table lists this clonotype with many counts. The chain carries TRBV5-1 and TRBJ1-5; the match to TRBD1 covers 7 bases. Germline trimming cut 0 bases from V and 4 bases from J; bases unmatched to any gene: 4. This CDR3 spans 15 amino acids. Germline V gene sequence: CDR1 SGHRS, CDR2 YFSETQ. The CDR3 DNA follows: TGCGCCAGCAGCTTGGGCGGGGACAGTAATCAGCCCCAGCATTTT. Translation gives CASSLGGDSNQPQHF. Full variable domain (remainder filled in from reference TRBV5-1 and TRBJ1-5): KAGVTQTPRYLIKTRGQQVTLSCSPISGHRSVSWYQQTPGQGLQFLFEYFSETQRNKGNFPGRFSGRQFSNSRSEMNVSTLELGDSALYLCASSLGGDSNQPQHFGDGTRLSIL.

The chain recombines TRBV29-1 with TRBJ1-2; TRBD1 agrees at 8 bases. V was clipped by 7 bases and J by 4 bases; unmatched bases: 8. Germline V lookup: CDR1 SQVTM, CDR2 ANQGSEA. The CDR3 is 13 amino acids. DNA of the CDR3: TGCAGCGCTAGCCCCGACAGGGGCTATGGCTACACCTTC. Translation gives CSASPDRGYGYTF.

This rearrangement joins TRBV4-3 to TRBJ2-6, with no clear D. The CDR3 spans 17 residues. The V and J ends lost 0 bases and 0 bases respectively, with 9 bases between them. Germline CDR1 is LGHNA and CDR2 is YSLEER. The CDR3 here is CASSQEAKSSGANVLTF. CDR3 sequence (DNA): TGCGCCAGCAGCCAAGAGGCCAAGAGCTCTGGGGCCAACGTCCTGACTTTC.

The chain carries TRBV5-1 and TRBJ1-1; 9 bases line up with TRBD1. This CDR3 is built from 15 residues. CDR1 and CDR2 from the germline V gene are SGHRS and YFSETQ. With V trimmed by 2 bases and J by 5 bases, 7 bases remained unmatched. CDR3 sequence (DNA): TGCGCCAGCAGCTTTAACAGGGGGCAGGAGACTGAAGCTTTCTTT. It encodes CASSFNRGQETEAFF. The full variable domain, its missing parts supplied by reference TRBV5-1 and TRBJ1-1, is KAGVTQTPRYLIKTRGQQVTLSCSPISGHRSVSWYQQTPGQGLQFLFEYFSETQRNKGNFPGRFSGRQFSNSRSEMNVSTLELGDSALYLCASSFNRGQETEAFFGQGTRLTVV.